A selection of T cell receptor beta chains follows, all from one sample in a study of cytomegalovirus exposure and HLA in healthy donors. Assay: immunoSEQ multiplex PCR; the TCRdb copy retains only in-frame clones and omits some. The data hold around 120,000 clones, with 74% observed a single time. Sequencing was carried out using PBMCs. The receptors were gathered from a man between 50 and 59 years old in good health and CMV-seropositive. Each CDR3 is given with its conserved first and last residue. A D gene is named only where the DNA matches it firmly. Clone size is not always given. Where it is, it says once, few, many or a class for expanded clones.

V gene	D gene	clone size	J gene	CDR3 DNA	CDR3 protein
TRBV5-1	TRBD1	once	TRBJ1-4	TGCGCCAGCAGCCCAGAAGGACAGGGGGCCTTCAATGAAAAACTGTTTTTT	CASSPEGQGAFNEKLFF
TRBV2	NA	NA	TRBJ1-4	TGTGCCAGCGGGTCCGGGGATGAGAAACTGTTTTTT	CASGSGDEKLFF
TRBV19	NA	NA	TRBJ1-1	TGTGCCAGTCACAAGGGGATACAGAATTGGGAAGCTTTCTTT	CASHKGIQNWEAFF
TRBV14	TRBD2	few	TRBJ2-1	TGTGCCAGCAGCCAACACCAATTTCGGACTAGCGCGTTGAATGAGCAGTTCTTC	CASSQHQFRTSALNEQFF
TRBV6-1	NA	NA	TRBJ2-5	TGTGCCAGCAGTGAAGCGCAGGGAGGCCAAGAGACCCAGTACTTC	CASSEAQGGQETQYF
TRBV7-2	TRBD2	NA	TRBJ2-7	TGTGCCAGCAGCCCCGGACTAGCGGGAAACGAGCAGTACTTC	CASSPGLAGNEQYF
TRBV6-1	NA	once	TRBJ1-2	TGTGCCAGCAGCCCTGCGAGTTTAGCTAACTATGGCTACACCTTC	CASSPASLANYGYTF
TRBV4-1	TRBD1	NA	TRBJ1-1	TGCGCCAGCAGCCAAGGGGCGGGACAGAAGAACACTGAAGCTTTCTTT	CASSQGAGQKNTEAFF
TRBV5-8	TRBD1	NA	TRBJ1-1	TGTGCCAGCAGCTTGGACAGGGGAAGCACTGAAGCTTTCTTT	CASSLDRGSTEAFF
TRBV6-6	TRBD1	NA	TRBJ1-6	TGTGCCAGCAGTGCACCGGGACAGGGAACAGGATCACCCCTCCACTTT	CASSAPGQGTGSPLHF
TRBV4-1	NA	NA	TRBJ1-1	TGCGCCAGCAGCCGTCGACAGAGGATACTACGTGACACTGAAGCTTTCTTT	CASSRRQRILRDTEAFF
TRBV12-5	TRBD2	NA	TRBJ2-1	TGTGCTAGTGGTTCCATAGCGGGAACCTACAATGAGCAGTTCTTC	CASGSIAGTYNEQFF
TRBV7-6	NA	NA	TRBJ2-7	TGTGCCAGCAGCCTGGGGCAGAGATCCTACGAGCAGTACTTC	CASSLGQRSYEQYF
TRBV5-4	NA	NA	TRBJ1-2	TGTGCCAGCAGCTTTTCAGGTCGGAACGGCTACACCTTC	CASSFSGRNGYTF
TRBV11-3	TRBD1	NA	TRBJ1-1	TGTGCCAGCAGCTGGGACAGGAACACTGAAGCTTTCTTT	CASSWDRNTEAFF
TRBV5-7	TRBD1	NA	TRBJ1-4	TGTGCCAGCAGCTTGTTACAGGGGGAGGGTGAAAAACTGTTTTTT	CASSLLQGEGEKLFF
TRBV10-3	NA	NA	TRBJ2-7	TGTGCCATCAGTGAGTCAGGAGGCATCTCCTACGAGCAGTACTTC	CAISESGGISYEQYF
TRBV7-9	TRBD1	NA	TRBJ2-4	TGTTCCAGCACCCTCGGGACAGACCAAAACATTCAGTACTTC	CSSTLGTDQNIQYF
TRBV6-5	TRBD1	NA	TRBJ1-4	TGTGCCAGCAGTCCGGGACAGGGTAATGAAAAACTGTTTTTT	CASSPGQGNEKLFF